The 10 T cell receptor beta chains below come from one sample, sequenced in a study of blood T cells in healthy people across ages. The second PCR ran roughly 7 to 12 cycles with a sample-barcoded 5' primer and J-beta primers. TCRdb independently ran MiXCR on the 5' RACE reads; one entry per CDR3 protein. The sample lists over a million distinct CDR3 sequences; roughly 43% were seen once. The sequenced sample was blood. Receptor source: a young woman in good health.

This clonotype was recorded a few times. This sequence joins TRBV7-2 and TRBJ2-1, with TRBD2 matching over 8 bases. This CDR3 has 15 amino acids. The junction had 5 bases not matched to a gene; V was cut back by 3 bases and J by 4 bases. Germline V gene data show CDR1 as SGHTA and CDR2 as FQGNSA. CDR3 loop: CASSFKGTSYNEQFF. CDR3 in DNA: TGTGCCAGCAGCTTTAAAGGGACTAGTTACAATGAGCAGTTCTTC.

This clonotype was counted between two and nine times. The CDR3 nucleotides are TGTGCCAGCAGGGAACAGGGGAAGGGGGATTCACCCCTCCACTTT. Translation gives CASREQGKGDSPLHF. V gene TRBV6-6 combines with J gene TRBJ1-6; 7 bases are shared with TRBD1. The V and J ends lost 6 bases and 8 bases, in that order; junction bases with no gene match: 10. The CDR3 is 15 amino acids. The germline gives CDR1 MNHNY, CDR2 SVGAGI (reference sequence).

J is TRBJ2-4 and V is TRBV7-2; TRBD1 agrees at 8 bases. CDR3 size: 14 residues. Per the germline V gene, CDR1 is SGHTA and CDR2 is FQGNSA. V dropped 5 bases and J dropped 6; count of bases not matched to a gene: 6. In DNA form, the CDR3 reads TGTGCCAGCAGCCATTCAGGGGGCAGAAACATTCAGTACTTC. Its protein is CASSHSGGRNIQYF.

This clonotype was found many times. This chain uses TRBV12-3 or TRBV12-4 with TRBJ1-5; D is unclear. The CDR3 has 15 residues. Trimming stripped 0 bases from V and 0 bases from J, with 6 bases between. Here the CDR3 reads CASSLAGNSNQPQHF. CDR3 sequence (DNA): TGTGCCAGCAGTTTAGCAGGGAATAGCAATCAGCCCCAGCATTTT.

The CDR3 bases are TGTGCCAGCAGCCAAGAAGACGGGGTGGGAGATACGCAGTATTTT. Translated, it gives CASSQEDGVGDTQYF. The V and J genes are TRBV3-1 and TRBJ2-3, with TRBD2 as a possible D gene (5 bases). This CDR3 is built from 15 residues. Per the germline V gene, CDR1 is LGHDT and CDR2 is YNNKEL (reference sequence). The V gene lost 0 bases and the J gene lost 5 bases, with 12 bases spanning the gap.

This chain connects TRBV2 to TRBJ2-7; D remains ambiguous. The CDR3 runs 14 residues. The germline V gene encodes CDR1 SNHLY and CDR2 FYNNEI. Trimming took 5 bases from V and 0 from J, leaving 11 bases between them. The CDR3 protein is CASSPRTVSYEQYF. DNA for the CDR3: TGTGCCAGCAGTCCCCGGACCGTCTCCTACGAGCAGTACTTC. Full variable domain (outside the CDR3, taken from reference TRBV2 and TRBJ2-7): EPEVTQTPSHQVTQMGQEVILRCVPISNHLYFYWYRQILGQKVEFLVSFYNNEISEKSEIFDDQFSVERPDGSNFTLKIRSTKLEDSAMYFCASSPRTVSYEQYFGPGTRLTVT.

The J gene is TRBJ2-3, the V gene TRBV4-3, with 9 bases lining up with TRBD1. The CDR3 loop spans 17 amino acids. Trimming cost V 3 bases and J 7 bases; bases outside gene matches: 14. The V gene's germline CDR1 is LGHNA and CDR2 YSLEER. The CDR3 spells CASSQAPGTGIGHTQYF. DNA for the CDR3: TGCGCCAGCAGCCAGGCCCCCGGGACAGGGATTGGACATACGCAGTATTTT.

The chain has TRBV30 and TRBJ1-1, with no clear D. The V gene's germline CDR1 is GTSNPN and CDR2 SVGIG (reference sequence). The CDR3 length is 13 residues. V shed 0 bases and J shed 5 bases, with 10 bases lying between them. This CDR3 reads CAWSVEGGTEAFF. The CDR3 DNA reads as TGTGCCTGGAGTGTAGAGGGAGGGACTGAAGCTTTCTTT.

This clonotype has a handful of counts. The chain has TRBV4-3 and TRBJ2-7, with a tentative D call TRBD2 (7 bases). This CDR3 comprises 15 residues. V shed 0 bases and J shed 2 bases, with 11 bases lying between them. Germline V gene data show CDR1 as LGHNA and CDR2 as YSLEER. CDR3 coding DNA: TGCGCCAGCAGCCAAGACCACGGGGGGCCCTACGAGCAGTACTTC. It is translated as CASSQDHGGPYEQYF.

V and J are TRBV4-1 and TRBJ2-3; possibly TRBD1 or TRBD2 for D (6 bases each). Germline CDR1 reads MGHRA; CDR2 reads YSYEKL. The V gene lost 6 bases and the J gene lost 4 bases, with 20 bases spanning the gap. This CDR3 region has 16 residues. In DNA form, the CDR3 reads TGCGCCAGCAGTCCCGTGGCCCGGGGGCGGGCAGATACGCAGTATTTT. It codes for CASSPVARGRADTQYF.